These 20 T cell receptor beta chains were all obtained from the same sample, sequenced in a study of blood T cell repertoires in COVID-19 (dated by TCRdb to the early 2020s). Preparation of the library involved the immunoSEQ multiplex PCR assay. TCRdb mirrors the immuneACCESS table, restricted to in-frame sequences. Some clones are absent from its copies; in checked studies, under half trace to an unresolved V gene, and the reason for the others is unknown. The sample data list tens of thousands of clones, and 90% of these were observed just once. The ten largest clones capture over 4% of the sample. What was sequenced was peripheral blood. These receptors were taken from a man between 65 and 79 years old with acute or convalescent COVID-19.

This clone was seen just once. The chain combines TRBV19 with TRBJ1-1; 11 bases line up with TRBD1. V shed 3 bases, J shed 6 bases, and the junction held 6 bases outside the gene matches. The CDR3 is 15 residues long. In germline, CDR1 is LNHDA, CDR2 SQIVND (reference sequence). CDR3 in DNA: TGTGCCAGTAGTATCATAGGGGGACAGGGGGCTGAAGCTTTCTTT. Residues: CASSIIGGQGAEAFF.

This chain joins TRBV28 and TRBJ2-7; TRBD1 aligns across 11 bases. Germline CDR1 and CDR2: MDHEN and SYDVKM. This CDR3 region has 15 residues. V shed 4 bases, J shed 4 bases, and the junction held 6 bases outside the gene matches. The DNA of the CDR3 is TGTGCCAGCAGTTCCGGACAGGGGGCTAAGTACGAGCAGTACTTC. This sequence encodes CASSSGQGAKYEQYF.

The rearrangement uses TRBV5-4 and TRBJ2-7; maybe TRBD1 (6 bases). The CDR3 length is 14 residues. Looked up from germline, CDR1 is SGHNT and CDR2 is YYREEE (reference sequence). Trimming left V 4 bases short and J 2 bases short, with 13 bases between. CDR3 coding DNA: TGTGCCAGCAGCCACGGGACAAGGGCCTACGAGCAGTACTTC. Amino acids: CASSHGTRAYEQYF.

The chain employs TRBV18 and TRBJ1-6; D call uncertain. Germline CDR1 KGHSH, CDR2 LQKENI. The V end lost 2 bases, the J end lost 9 bases, and 14 bases lay between the germline ends. CDR3 length: 15 residues. The CDR3 DNA follows: TGTGCCAGCTCACCAACCGTCGTGGAGGGTTCACCCCTCCACTTT. This codes for CASSPTVVEGSPLHF.

J is TRBJ1-4 and V is TRBV3-1 (or the pseudogene TRBV3-2), with a weak D call TRBD1 (5 bases). V dropped 4 bases and J dropped 0 bases, with 15 bases sitting between them. Looked up from germline, CDR1 is LGHDT and CDR2 is YNNKEL (reference sequence). The CDR3 has 17 amino acids. The CDR3 region is CASSPQGSGATNEKLFF. The CDR3 DNA follows: TGTGCCAGCAGCCCCCAGGGCAGTGGTGCAACTAATGAAAAACTGTTTTTT.

The chain carries TRBV2 and TRBJ2-6; 7 bases line up with TRBD1. CDR1 and CDR2 from the germline V gene are SNHLY and FYNNEI. The CDR3 runs to 17 residues. The V and J ends lost 5 bases and 0 bases, in that order; junction bases with no gene match: 7. The CDR3 reads CASSRDRISSGANVLTF. The CDR3 DNA reads TGTGCCAGCAGTAGGGACAGAATCAGCTCTGGGGCCAACGTCCTGACTTTC.

The DNA for the CDR3 is TGTGCCAGCAGCCTTTCGACTAGCGAGGAGACCCAGTACTTC. It yields the protein CASSLSTSEETQYF. J is TRBJ2-5 and V is TRBV6-2 or TRBV6-3; TRBD2 aligns across 8 bases. This CDR3 region has 14 residues. Germline assignment: CDR1 MNHEY and CDR2 SVGEGT. V lost 6 bases to trimming and J lost 5 bases; unmatched junction nucleotides: 8.

The chain has TRBV6-2 or TRBV6-3 and TRBJ1-6; weak D call: TRBD1 (5 bases). The CDR3 loop spans 14 amino acids. V was pared by 2 bases and J by 7 bases, with 9 bases between. Germline V gene data show CDR1 as MNHEY and CDR2 as SVGEGT. CDR3 nucleotide sequence: TGTGCCAGCAGTTACGGGGCCGCAAATTCACCCCTCCACTTT. Amino acid sequence: CASSYGAANSPLHF.

The chain is built from TRBV11-1 and TRBJ1-2; no clear D. Germline V gene data show CDR1 as SGHAT and CDR2 as FQDESV (reference sequence). The CDR3 spans 14 residues. V lost 5 bases to trimming and J lost 2 bases, with 12 bases between them. In DNA form, the CDR3 reads TGTGCCAGCAGCCCCCGGGGAGGGAACTATGGCTACACCTTC. Translated: CASSPRGGNYGYTF.

The gene calls are TRBV6-5 and TRBJ1-6, with TRBD1 identical over 7 bases. The CDR3 runs to 15 residues. The germline V gene has CDR1 MNHEY and CDR2 SVGAGI. V was pared by 6 bases and J by 9 bases, with 11 bases of the junction left unmatched. In DNA, the CDR3 is TGTGCCAGCAGAACCCGGGTACAGGGGCGTTCACCCCTCCACTTT. It specifies CASRTRVQGRSPLHF.

The chain links TRBV25-1 to TRBJ1-3; D ambiguous. Germline V gives CDR1 MGHDK, CDR2 SYGVNS. The CDR3 is 14 residues long. V dropped 7 bases and J dropped 0 bases, with 10 bases sitting between them. Here the CDR3 reads CASTWGGSGNTIYF. CDR3 DNA: TGTGCCAGCACTTGGGGAGGCTCTGGAAACACCATATATTTT. Looking up the rest from reference TRBV25-1 and TRBJ1-3 gives the full variable domain: EADIYQTPRYLVIGTGKKITLECSQTMGHDKMYWYQQDPGMELHLIHYSYGVNSTEKGDLSSESTVSRIRTEHFPLTLESARPSHTSQYLCASTWGGSGNTIYFGEGSWLTVV.

This chain joins TRBV7-2 and TRBJ1-5; 8 bases match TRBD1. V lost 5 bases, J lost 7 bases, and 7 bases stayed unmatched. The CDR3 length is 14 residues. The germline V gene has CDR1 SGHTA and CDR2 FQGNSA. Written as DNA, the CDR3 is TGTGCCAGCAGCCAGACAGGGGTACGCCAGCCCCAGCATTTT. It encodes CASSQTGVRQPQHF.

The CDR3 protein is CASSFGQPNTGELFF. The CDR3 nucleotides read TGTGCCAGCAGCTTCGGACAGCCGAACACCGGGGAGCTGTTTTTT. The genes are TRBV7-2 and TRBJ2-2; weak D call: TRBD1 (6 bases). Trimming shortened V by 3 bases and J by 0 bases, and 8 bases separated the two germline ends. The CDR3 has 15 residues. Looked up from germline, CDR1 is SGHTA and CDR2 is FQGNSA.

The V and J genes are TRBV6-5 and TRBJ2-2; D is ambiguous. CDR3 length equals 14 residues. Trimming took 6 bases from V and 3 from J, leaving 11 bases between them. CDR1 and CDR2 (germline): MNHEY, SVGAGI. This chain's CDR3 is CASSRQWDTGELFF. CDR3 bases: TGTGCCAGCAGCCGACAATGGGACACCGGGGAGCTGTTTTTT.

This clone showed up just once. The V gene is TRBV30, the J gene TRBJ1-5; D might be TRBD1 (5 bases). The CDR3 runs to 17 residues. Trimming pared 2 bases from V and 3 bases from J, leaving 20 bases between. The V gene's germline CDR1 is GTSNPN and CDR2 SVGIG (reference sequence). CDR3 DNA: TGTGCCTGGAGTCCCAACGCCTGGGGCGCCCACAATCAGCCCCAGCATTTT. Translating gives CAWSPNAWGAHNQPQHF.

The CDR3: CASSQPLTTGLNTEAFF. CDR3 sequence (DNA): TGTGCCAGCAGCCAACCTCTCACGACAGGGTTGAACACTGAAGCTTTCTTT. The J gene is TRBJ1-1, the V gene TRBV4-2; 7 bases line up with TRBD1. CDR3 length: 17 amino acids. V was clipped by 2 bases and J by 0 bases; unmatched bases: 9. CDR1 and CDR2 from the germline V gene are LGHNA and YNFKEQ.

This chain joins TRBV18 and TRBJ1-2; 7 bases are a match to TRBD1. The V segment lost 6 bases and the J segment 4 bases; nucleotides outside the gene matches: 8. Germline V CDR1 and CDR2: KGHSH, LQKENI. The CDR3 is 14 residues long. Here the CDR3 reads CASSPRRDSYGYTF. DNA for the CDR3: TGTGCCAGCTCGCCGCGCCGGGACAGCTATGGCTACACCTTC.

The chain couples TRBV28 to TRBJ1-1; D is possibly TRBD1 (5 bases). This CDR3 contains 16 residues. The V gene's germline CDR1 is MDHEN and CDR2 SYDVKM. V was trimmed by 10 bases and J by 3 bases, leaving 24 bases between them. The DNA of the CDR3 is TGTGCCATCCAGTTTCTGGCCGGGGGAGGGTACACTGAAGCTTTCTTT. Its protein product is CAIQFLAGGGYTEAFF.

The chain couples TRBV19 to TRBJ1-4, with 8 positions matching TRBD1. The V segment lost 1 base and the J segment 7 bases; nucleotides outside the gene matches: 5. Germline lookup yields CDR1 LNHDA and CDR2 SQIVND (reference sequence). The CDR3 consists of 15 residues. CDR3 nucleotide sequence: TGTGCCAGTAGTATAGCAAGGACAGGGAGTGAAAAACTGTTTTTT. It specifies CASSIARTGSEKLFF.

The V call is TRBV5-3, the J call TRBJ2-6; perhaps TRBD1 as D (5 bases). TRBV5-3 is known as an ORF, though its function is uncertain. The CDR3 is 15 amino acids. Deletions cut 4 bases from V and 0 bases from J, with 8 bases between. The CDR3 coding sequence is TGTGCCAGAAGCCGACAGCACTCTGGGGCCAACGTCCTGACTTTC. Protein: CARSRQHSGANVLTF.